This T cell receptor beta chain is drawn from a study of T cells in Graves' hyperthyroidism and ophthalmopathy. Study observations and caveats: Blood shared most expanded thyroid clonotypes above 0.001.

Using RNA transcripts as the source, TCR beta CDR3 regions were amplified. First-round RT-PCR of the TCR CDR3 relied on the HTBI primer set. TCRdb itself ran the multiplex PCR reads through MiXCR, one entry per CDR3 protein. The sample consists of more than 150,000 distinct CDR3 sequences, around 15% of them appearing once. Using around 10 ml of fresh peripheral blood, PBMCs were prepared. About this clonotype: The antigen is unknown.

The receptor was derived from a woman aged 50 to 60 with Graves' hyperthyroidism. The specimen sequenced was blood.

The CDR3 coding sequence is TGTGCCTGGAGTGTCCTAGCGGGGTACAATGAGCAGTTCTTC. It codes for CAWSVLAGYNEQFF. The chain combines TRBV30 with TRBJ2-1, with 9 bases identical to TRBD2. Per the germline V gene, CDR1 is GTSNPN and CDR2 is SVGIG (reference sequence). The length of the CDR3 is 14 residues. V lost 0 bases, J lost 4 bases, and 1 base stayed unmatched.